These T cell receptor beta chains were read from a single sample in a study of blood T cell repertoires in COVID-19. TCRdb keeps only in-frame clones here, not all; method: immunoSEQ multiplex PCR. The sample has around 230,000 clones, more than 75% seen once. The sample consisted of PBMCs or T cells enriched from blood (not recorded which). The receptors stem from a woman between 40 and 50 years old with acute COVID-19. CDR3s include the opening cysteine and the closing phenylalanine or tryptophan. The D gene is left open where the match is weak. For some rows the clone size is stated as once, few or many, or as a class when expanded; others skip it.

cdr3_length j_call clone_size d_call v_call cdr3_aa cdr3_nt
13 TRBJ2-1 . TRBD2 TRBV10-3 CAIGLAGVNEQFF TGTGCCATCGGACTAGCGGGAGTAAATGAGCAGTTCTTC
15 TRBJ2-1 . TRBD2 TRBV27 CASSLSGRAVNEQFF TGTGCCAGCAGTTTAAGCGGGAGGGCCGTAAATGAGCAGTTCTTC
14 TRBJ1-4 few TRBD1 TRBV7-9 CASSLPGQARKLFF TGTGCCAGCAGCTTACCGGGACAGGCGAGAAAACTGTTTTTT
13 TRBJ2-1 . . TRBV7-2 CASSSGYSGEQFF TGTGCCAGCAGCTCAGGTTATTCCGGTGAGCAGTTCTTC
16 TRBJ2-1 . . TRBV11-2 CASSQLLSDPYNEQFF TGTGCCAGCAGCCAACTTCTTAGCGATCCCTACAATGAGCAGTTCTTC
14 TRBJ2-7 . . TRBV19 CASRDRTDAYEQYF TGTGCCAGTAGGGACCGGACAGACGCCTACGAGCAGTACTTC
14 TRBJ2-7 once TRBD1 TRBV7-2 CASSSRDRVNEQYF TGTGCCAGCAGCTCCCGGGACAGGGTAAACGAGCAGTACTTC
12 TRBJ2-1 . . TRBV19 CASRTGSDEQFF TGTGCCAGTAGAACAGGGTCTGATGAGCAGTTCTTC
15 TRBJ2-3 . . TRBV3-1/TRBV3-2 CASSQAGPSTDTQYF TGTGCCAGCAGCCAAGCTGGGCCCAGCACAGATACGCAGTATTTT
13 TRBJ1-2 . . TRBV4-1 CASSRDSDYGYTF TGCGCCAGCAGCCGTGACTCCGACTATGGCTACACCTTC
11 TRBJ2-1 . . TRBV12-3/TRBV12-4 CASSLLNEQFF TGTGCCAGCAGTTTACTCAATGAGCAGTTCTTC
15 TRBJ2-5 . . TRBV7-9 CASSLEGERVETQYF TGTGCCAGCAGCTTAGAAGGGGAAAGGGTCGAGACCCAGTACTTC
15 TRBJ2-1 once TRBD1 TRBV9 CASSVVQGAVNEQFF TGTGCCAGCAGCGTAGTGCAGGGGGCGGTCAATGAGCAGTTCTTC
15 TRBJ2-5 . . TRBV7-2 CASSLGGAGDETQYF TGTGCCAGCAGCTTAGGAGGAGCGGGCGACGAGACCCAGTACTTC
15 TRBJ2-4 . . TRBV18 CASSPPIGDDNIQYF TGTGCCAGCTCACCACCGATCGGGGATGACAACATTCAGTACTTC
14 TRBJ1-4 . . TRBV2 CASSGTRRVEKLFF TGTGCCAGCAGTGGGACCCGGCGGGTTGAAAAACTGTTTTTT
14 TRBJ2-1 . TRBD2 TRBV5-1 CASSLSPGGDEQFF TGCGCCAGCAGCTTGAGCCCGGGGGGTGATGAGCAGTTCTTC
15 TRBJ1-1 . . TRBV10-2 CASSESTAWNTEAFF TGCGCCAGCAGTGAGTCGACAGCCTGGAACACTGAAGCTTTCTTT
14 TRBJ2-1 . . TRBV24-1 CATSDFFRGNEQFF TGTGCCACCAGTGACTTCTTCAGGGGTAATGAGCAGTTCTTC
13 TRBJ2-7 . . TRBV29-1 CSVVGRGSYEQYF TGCAGCGTTGTAGGGCGGGGATCCTACGAGCAGTACTTC
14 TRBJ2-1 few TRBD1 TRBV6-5 CASKPGQGNNEQFF TGTGCCAGCAAACCGGGACAGGGCAACAATGAGCAGTTCTTC
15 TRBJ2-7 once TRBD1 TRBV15 CATSRGQGGSYEQYF TGTGCCACCAGCAGAGGACAGGGGGGCTCCTACGAGCAGTACTTC
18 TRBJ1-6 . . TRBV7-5 CARSPRVPGQGPNSPLHF TGTGCCAGAAGCCCCAGAGTCCCGGGACAGGGACCTAATTCACCCCTCCACTTT
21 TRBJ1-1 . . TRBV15 CATSWIGSVIDRDLVGTEAFF TGTGCCACCAGCTGGATCGGGAGTGTCATCGATAGGGACCTCGTGGGGACTGAAGCTTTCTTT
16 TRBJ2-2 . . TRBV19 CASIPARNADTGELFF TGTGCCAGTATTCCGGCGAGGAATGCGGACACCGGGGAGCTGTTTTTT
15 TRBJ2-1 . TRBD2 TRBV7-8 CASSSKGLAENEQFF TGTGCCAGCAGCTCAAAGGGACTAGCCGAAAATGAGCAGTTCTTC
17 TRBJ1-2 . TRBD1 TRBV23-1 CASSRKGTGGLDYGYTF TGCGCCAGCAGTCGAAAGGGGACAGGGGGCCTCGACTATGGCTACACCTTC
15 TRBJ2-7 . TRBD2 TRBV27 CASSYVASGAYEQYF TGTGCCAGCAGTTATGTGGCTAGCGGTGCCTACGAGCAGTACTTC
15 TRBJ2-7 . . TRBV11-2 CASSLMRVSSHEQYF TGTGCCAGCAGCTTAATGCGGGTTTCGTCCCACGAGCAGTACTTC
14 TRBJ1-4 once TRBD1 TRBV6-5 CASRSGTGGEKLFF TGTGCCAGCAGGAGTGGGACAGGGGGTGAAAAACTGTTTTTT
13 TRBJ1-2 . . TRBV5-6 CASRAWGVYGYTF TGTGCCAGCAGGGCCTGGGGGGTCTATGGCTACACCTTC
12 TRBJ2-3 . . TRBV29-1 CSVGSRGDTQYF TGCAGCGTAGGGTCCCGGGGAGATACGCAGTATTTT
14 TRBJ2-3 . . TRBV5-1 CASSLGGIPDTQYF TGCGCCAGCAGCTTAGGCGGGATACCAGATACGCAGTATTTT
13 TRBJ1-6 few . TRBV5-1 CASSLALNSPLHF TGCGCCAGCAGCTTGGCCTTAAATTCACCCCTCCACTTT
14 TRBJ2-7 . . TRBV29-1 CSAQGGIGSYEQYF TGCAGCGCCCAAGGAGGGATCGGCTCCTACGAGCAGTACTTC
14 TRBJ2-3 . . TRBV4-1 CASSQATGTDTQYF TGCGCCAGCAGCCAAGCAACAGGCACAGATACGCAGTATTTT
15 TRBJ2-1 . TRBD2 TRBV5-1 CASSWTGTSVDEQFF TGCGCCAGCAGCTGGACCGGGACTAGCGTCGATGAGCAGTTCTTC
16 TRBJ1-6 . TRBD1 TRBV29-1 CSVEAQGATFNSPLHF TGCAGCGTTGAAGCACAGGGGGCGACTTTTAATTCACCCCTCCACTTT
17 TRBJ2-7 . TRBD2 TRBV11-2 CASSLVGQREDLYEQYF TGTGCCAGCAGCTTAGTGGGTCAGCGGGAGGACCTCTACGAGCAGTACTTC
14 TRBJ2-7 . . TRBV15 CATSRGQEPEPHYF TGTGCCACCAGCAGAGGACAGGAGCCCGAGCCGCACTACTTC
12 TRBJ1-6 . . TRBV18 CASSLGDSPLHF TGTGCCAGCTCACTCGGGGATTCACCCCTCCACTTT
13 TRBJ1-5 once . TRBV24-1 CATSTDGNQPQHF TGTGCCACCAGCACAGACGGCAATCAGCCCCAGCATTTT
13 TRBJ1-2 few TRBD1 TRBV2 CASSRTGSFGYTF TGTGCCAGCTCAAGGACAGGGAGTTTCGGCTACACCTTC
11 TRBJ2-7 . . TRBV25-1 CASSGAYEQYF TGTGCCAGCAGTGGAGCTTACGAGCAGTACTTC
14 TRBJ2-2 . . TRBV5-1 CASSFRTHTGELFF TGCGCCAGCAGCTTCAGGACTCACACCGGGGAGCTGTTTTTT
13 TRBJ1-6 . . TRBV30 CARSGTKNSPLHF TGTGCCAGGTCCGGGACAAAAAATTCACCCCTCCACTTT
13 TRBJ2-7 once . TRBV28 CASSLVRKSEQYF TGTGCCAGCAGTTTAGTGCGGAAGAGCGAGCAGTACTTC
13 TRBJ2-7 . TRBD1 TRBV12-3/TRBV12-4 CASRRDRFYEQYF TGTGCCAGCAGACGGGACAGGTTCTACGAGCAGTACTTC
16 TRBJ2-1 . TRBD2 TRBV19 CASSIVLAGGGNEQFF TGTGCCAGTAGTATTGTTCTTGCGGGAGGAGGCAATGAGCAGTTCTTC
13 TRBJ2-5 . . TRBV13 CASSLDRGETQYF TGTGCCAGCAGCTTAGATCGCGGGGAGACCCAGTACTTC
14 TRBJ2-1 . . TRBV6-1 CASSDRTPYNEQFF TGTGCCAGCAGTGATCGGACACCCTACAATGAGCAGTTCTTC
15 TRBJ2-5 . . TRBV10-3 CAISELGTPQETQYF TGTGCCATCAGTGAACTAGGGACACCCCAAGAGACCCAGTACTTC
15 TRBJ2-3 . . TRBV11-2 CASSLRGYIADTQYF TGTGCCAGCAGCTTAAGAGGGTATATCGCAGATACGCAGTATTTT
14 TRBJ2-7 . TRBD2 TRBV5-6 CASSLGLDYYEQYF TGTGCCAGCAGTTTGGGACTAGACTACTACGAGCAGTACTTC
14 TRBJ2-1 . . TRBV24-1 CATSDVSSYNEQFF TGTGCCACCAGTGATGTATCTAGCTACAATGAGCAGTTCTTC
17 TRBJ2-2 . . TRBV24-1 CATSDTGGGADTGELFF TGTGCCACCAGTGATACCGGCGGGGGCGCGGACACCGGGGAGCTGTTTTTT
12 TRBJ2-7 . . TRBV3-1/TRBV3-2 CASSQEYYEQYF TGTGCCAGCAGCCAAGAATACTACGAGCAGTACTTC
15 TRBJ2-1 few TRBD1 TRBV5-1 CASSPTGTGNNEQFF TGCGCCAGCAGCCCGACTGGGACAGGGAACAATGAGCAGTTCTTC